These T cell receptor beta chains were read from a single sample in a study of blood T cell repertoires in COVID-19. TCRdb's table, derived via immunoSEQ multiplex PCR, lists solely in-frame clones and lacks some. In the table there are 180,000 or so clones, over 80% of which are singletons. The sequenced material came from PBMCs or T cells enriched from blood (not recorded which). The receptors shown here come from a woman aged 60-75 years who had recovered from COVID-19. Both conserved end residues are part of each CDR3. The order of the fields is V gene, CDR3 protein.

V: TRBV28; CDR3: CASSTPGGKRGQPQHF
V: TRBV6-5; CDR3: CASSYRGRTDTQYF
V: TRBV5-5; CDR3: CASSLAIVTSYNEQFF
V: TRBV7-2; CDR3: CASSLRQGARGYTF
V: TRBV19; CDR3: CASSPSGLLNTEAFF
V: TRBV18; CDR3: CASSLTSGGTDTQYF
V: TRBV28; CDR3: CASSSGHFYEQYF
V: TRBV19; CDR3: CASSTGQSNQPQHF
V: TRBV21-1; CDR3: CASSKRRRGLVEETQYF
V: TRBV5-1; CDR3: CASSLSGGTFNEQFF
V: TRBV2; CDR3: CASSPEGHTEAFF
V: TRBV6-4; CDR3: CASSDRGRWTDTQYF
V: TRBV11-2; CDR3: CASSLAGTGYGYTF
V: TRBV5-1; CDR3: CASSWGTDRSRGHNEQFF
V: TRBV28; CDR3: CASSAQSYTEAFF
V: TRBV28; CDR3: CASSPHDRGLTEAFF
V: TRBV5-1; CDR3: CASSEGLSTDTQYF
V: TRBV3-1/TRBV3-2; CDR3: CASSQDLDGELFF
V: TRBV7-2; CDR3: CASSSHGALNTGELFF
V: TRBV7-9; CDR3: CASSLSWSTEAFF
V: TRBV5-6; CDR3: CASSLALRTQYF
V: TRBV28; CDR3: CASRNTGGQQPQHF
V: TRBV29-1; CDR3: CSVSTGDGYTF
V: TRBV5-1; CDR3: CASSPTGTGGAQETQYF
V: TRBV19; CDR3: CASSAQGFSYNEQFF
V: TRBV2; CDR3: CASSVDLEGRGYTF
V: TRBV27; CDR3: CASSSPTSGPEQFF
V: TRBV7-9; CDR3: CASSPRLAGGGNEQFF
V: TRBV3-1/TRBV3-2; CDR3: CASSQDRAVNQPQHF
V: TRBV7-2; CDR3: CASSPYLLEGGTQYF
V: TRBV5-1; CDR3: CASSVGPRTSTDTQYF
V: TRBV3-1/TRBV3-2; CDR3: CASSLSGGGDTGELFF